This T cell receptor (beta chain) emerged from a study of blood T cell repertoires in COVID-19 (dated by TCRdb to 2018 to 2020). With regard to the full study: Samples covering the acute and convalescent phases of COVID-19 were provided by collaborators in the United States, Italy and Spain. The prospective study material was composed of cDNA or gDNA derived from T cells, B-cell-depleted T cells, or PBMCs. Deeply sampled blood TCRbeta repertoires from subjects exposed to, actively infected with, or recovered from COVID-19 were included in the dataset. The repertoires were released in a freely available public database intended as a resource for research on the immune response to SARS-CoV-2. The samples were drawn from two sources: the first 160 participants of the ongoing ImmuneRACE study, and 1,000 to 1,500 subjects contributed by 6 global collaborators. The sample metadata nearly always contained a de-identified subject ID, COVID-19 status, age in years and sex. HLA class I and class II types, where available, came from metadata supplied by the sample provider rather than from assay-based typing.

Each collaborating institution followed its own protocols to collect whole blood in K2EDTA tubes. For TCRbeta analysis, collaborator samples were shipped as frozen whole blood, as isolated PBMCs, or as DNA extracted from either sample type. With respect to this clone: This receptor's antigen is unknown. No much larger clonotype is one base removed from it; base qualities were not supplied. Within the sample, other DNA sequences also encode this same CDR3.

The trim is 5 bases for V and 4 bases for J, with a gap of 11 bases between the germline ends. The CDR3 contains 13 residues, cysteine and phenylalanine counted. The sequence is cut down to CDR3 DNA, 39 bases in frame from base 1. The germline V gene yields MNHEY for CDR1 and SVGAGI for CDR2. Results the study describes overall, beyond this receptor: The amount of clinical and demographic metadata varied by source and participant and was provided uncurated.

TCRbeta CDR3 regions were amplified from genomic DNA using the immunoSEQ Assay, a bias-controlled multiplex PCR. The authors processed their data as follows. Within the assay, amplification of reference gene primers was used to estimate how many nucleated cells each sample contained. Sequence reads were collapsed and filtered to measure the absolute abundance of every unique TCRbeta CDR3 rearrangement. For each sample, productive Simpson clonality was calculated as the square root of Simpson's diversity index across productive rearrangements. TCRdb retrieved this table from immuneACCESS and kept in-frame rearrangements only. Not all clones are present; in checked studies, unresolved V genes account for under half, and no reason is known for the remainder. The V and J calls and the clone size are those of that table, but D and trimming were determined from the DNA. This sample lists 200,000 to 300,000 clones; about 82% were detected once. The ten most abundant clones make up 12% of the sample.

This sequence was found in an elderly man with acute or convalescent COVID-19. The receptor chain draws on TRBV6-5 and TRBJ1-2; TRBD1 is perhaps the D gene, given 5 matching bases. The specimen was peripheral blood. The CDR3 region: CASSIGQGYGYTF. The nucleotide sequence is given as TGTGCCAGCAGTATAGGGCAGGGCTATGGCTACACCTTC.